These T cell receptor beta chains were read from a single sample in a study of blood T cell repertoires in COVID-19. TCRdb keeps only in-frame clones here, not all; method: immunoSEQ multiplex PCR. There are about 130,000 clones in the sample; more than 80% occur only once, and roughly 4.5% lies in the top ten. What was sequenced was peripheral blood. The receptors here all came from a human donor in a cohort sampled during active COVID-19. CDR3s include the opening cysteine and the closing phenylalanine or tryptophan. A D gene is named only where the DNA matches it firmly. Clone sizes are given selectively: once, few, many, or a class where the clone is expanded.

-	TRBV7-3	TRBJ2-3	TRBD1	TGTGCCAGCAGCTTCGACAGGGGGCGCGGAGATACGCAGTATTTT	CASSFDRGRGDTQYF
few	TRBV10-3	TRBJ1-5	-	TGTGCCATCAGTGAGTCGGGTCAGGGGAATCAGCCCCAGCATTTT	CAISESGQGNQPQHF
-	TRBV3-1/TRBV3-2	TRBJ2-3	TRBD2	TGTGCCAGCAGCCGACTAGCGGATAGAGATACGCAGTATTTT	CASSRLADRDTQYF
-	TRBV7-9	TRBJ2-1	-	TGTGCCAGCATTCTAACGTCGGGGACCTACAATGAGCAGTTCTTC	CASILTSGTYNEQFF
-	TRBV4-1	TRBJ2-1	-	TGCGCCAGCAGCCAAGAAACCGGCTACAATGAGCAGTTCTTC	CASSQETGYNEQFF
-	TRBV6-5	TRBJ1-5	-	TGTGCCAGCAGGGGAGGGATTAGCAATCAGCCCCAGCATTTT	CASRGGISNQPQHF
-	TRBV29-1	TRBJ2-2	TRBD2	TGCAGCGCTGGGGGACTAGCGGGAACCGGGGAGCTGTTTTTT	CSAGGLAGTGELFF
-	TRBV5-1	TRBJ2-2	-	TGCGCCAGCAGCTTTTTAGGAGGCCCGAACACCGGGGAGCTGTTTTTT	CASSFLGGPNTGELFF
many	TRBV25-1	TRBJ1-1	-	TGTGCCAGCAGTTTGACAGTTAATGAAGCTTTCTTT	CASSLTVNEAFF
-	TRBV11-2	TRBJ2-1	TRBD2	TGTGCCAGCAGCCTACAGGGACTAGCCCGTGAGCAGTTCTTC	CASSLQGLAREQFF
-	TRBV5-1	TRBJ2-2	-	TGCGCCAGCAGCTTCCGGGACTCAAACACCGGGGAGCTGTTTTTT	CASSFRDSNTGELFF
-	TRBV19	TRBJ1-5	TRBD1	TGTGCCAGCGCCTGGGGGCAGGGGGCGGTTCAGCCCCAGCATTTT	CASAWGQGAVQPQHF
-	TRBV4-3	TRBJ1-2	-	TGCGTCAGCAGCCGTGAAAGGAGTCGAGATGGCTACACCTTC	CVSSRERSRDGYTF
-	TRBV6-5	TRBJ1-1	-	TGTGCCAGCAGTTACTCTTACGCCAGAAGTAACACTGAAGCTTTCTTT	CASSYSYARSNTEAFF
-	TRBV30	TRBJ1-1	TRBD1	TGTGCCTCGGGACAGGGGTTCACTGAAGCTTTCTTT	CASGQGFTEAFF
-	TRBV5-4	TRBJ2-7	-	TGTGCCAGCAGCTTACCCGGGTTCGAGCAGTACTTC	CASSLPGFEQYF
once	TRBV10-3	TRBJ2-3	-	TGTGCCGCCAGACCAGCAGGAACAGATACGCAGTATTTT	CAARPAGTDTQYF
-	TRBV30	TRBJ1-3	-	TGTGCCTGGAGTCCTGGCCCCCTAGCCATATATTTT	CAWSPGPLAIYF
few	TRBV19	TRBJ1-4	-	TGTGCCACTCGGACACAGCTGTTTTTT	CATRTQLFF
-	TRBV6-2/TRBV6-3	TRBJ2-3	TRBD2	TGTGCCAGCAGTTACTCGAGCCGAGCGGGAACAGATACGCAGTATTTT	CASSYSSRAGTDTQYF
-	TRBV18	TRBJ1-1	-	TGTGCCAGCTCACCGCTCGACAGGAACACTGAAGCTTTCTTT	CASSPLDRNTEAFF
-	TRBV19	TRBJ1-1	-	TGTGCCAGTCGCGGCACGATCATGAACACTGAAGCTTTCTTT	CASRGTIMNTEAFF
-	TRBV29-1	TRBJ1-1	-	TGCAGCGTTGAGCGGGCGGGGGGGTCCACTGAAGCTTTCTTT	CSVERAGGSTEAFF
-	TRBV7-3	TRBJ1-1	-	TGTGCCAGCACCTCCAACACTGAAGCTTTCTTT	CASTSNTEAFF
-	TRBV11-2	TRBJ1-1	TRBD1	TGTGCCAGCAGCCCTCTAACAGGGGCGGGCACTGAAGCTTTCTTT	CASSPLTGAGTEAFF
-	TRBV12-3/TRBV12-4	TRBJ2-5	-	TGTGCCGGGGCCCGGGACTTCGGCACCCAGTACTTC	CAGARDFGTQYF
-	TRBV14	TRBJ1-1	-	TGTGCCAGCAGCCAACTGTTATGGAACACTGAAGCTTTCTTT	CASSQLLWNTEAFF
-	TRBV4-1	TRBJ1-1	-	TGCGCCAGCAGCCAAGAGCAGATAGCTTTCTTT	CASSQEQIAFF
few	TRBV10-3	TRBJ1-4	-	TGTGCCATCAGTGAGGCGGACAGCCGACTCGCAACTAATGAAAAACTGTTTTTT	CAISEADSRLATNEKLFF
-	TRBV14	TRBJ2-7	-	TGTGCCAGCAGCCAACTCCATATCAGGGCGTTCCACGAGCAGTACTTC	CASSQLHIRAFHEQYF
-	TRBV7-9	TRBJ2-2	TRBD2	TGTGCCAGCAGCCCATCCGTGGGACTAGCGGGAGGCCCCCCCGGGGAGCTGTTTTTT	CASSPSVGLAGGPPGELFF
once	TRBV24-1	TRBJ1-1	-	TGTGCCACCAGTGATCTCGACCCGTCCAGGGGCACTGAAGCTTTCTTT	CATSDLDPSRGTEAFF
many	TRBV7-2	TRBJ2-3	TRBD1	TGTGCCAGCAGCTCCGACAGGGGAAGGACAGATACGCAGTATTTT	CASSSDRGRTDTQYF
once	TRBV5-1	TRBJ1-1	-	TGCGCCAGCGATACCGGGTTAAGGCGGTTGAACACTGAAGCTTTCTTT	CASDTGLRRLNTEAFF
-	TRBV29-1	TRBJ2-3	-	TGCAGCGTTGGAGCAGGGAGCACAGATACGCAGTATTTT	CSVGAGSTDTQYF
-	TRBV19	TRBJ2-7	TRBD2	TGTGCCAGTAGCCTGACTAGCGGGGACTACGAGCAGTACTTC	CASSLTSGDYEQYF
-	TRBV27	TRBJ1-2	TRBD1	TGTGCCAGCAGTTTCGGGACAGGGCAGGGGAGTGGCTACACCTTC	CASSFGTGQGSGYTF
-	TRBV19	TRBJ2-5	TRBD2	TGTGCCAGTAGTTGGGACTACACGAGGAAGACCCAGTACTTC	CASSWDYTRKTQYF
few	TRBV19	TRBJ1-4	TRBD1	TGTGCCAGTAGTCCGACAGGGACTTCATCGTTTGAAAAACTGTTTTTT	CASSPTGTSSFEKLFF
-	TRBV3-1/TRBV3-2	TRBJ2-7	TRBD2	TGTGCCAGCAGCCAAGGAGGCGTCGGGGGGGCGAACGAGCAGTACTTC	CASSQGGVGGANEQYF
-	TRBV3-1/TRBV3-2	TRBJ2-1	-	TGTGCCAGCAGCCAAGAACTAGGCTCCTACAATGAGCAGTTCTTC	CASSQELGSYNEQFF
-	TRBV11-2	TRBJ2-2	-	TGTGCCAGCAGCTTTTTCGGCAGAAACTTTCGAGGCGGGGAGCTGTTTTTT	CASSFFGRNFRGGELFF
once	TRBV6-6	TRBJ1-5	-	TGTGCCAGCAGTAGGGGACAAGCTAATCAGCCCCAGCATTTT	CASSRGQANQPQHF